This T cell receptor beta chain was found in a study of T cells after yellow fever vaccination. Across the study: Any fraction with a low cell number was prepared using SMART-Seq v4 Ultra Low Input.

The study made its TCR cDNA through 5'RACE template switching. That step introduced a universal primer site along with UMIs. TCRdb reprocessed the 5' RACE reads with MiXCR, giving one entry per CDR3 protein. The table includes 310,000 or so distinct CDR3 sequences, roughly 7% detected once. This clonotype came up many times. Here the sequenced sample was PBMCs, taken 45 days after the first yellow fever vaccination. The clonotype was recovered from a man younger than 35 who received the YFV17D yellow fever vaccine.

As DNA, the CDR3 is TGTGCCAGCAGTTTCCGCCTCCCAGATACGCAGTATTTT. Protein: CASSFRLPDTQYF. This chain uses TRBV12-3 or TRBV12-4 with TRBJ2-3; D gene uncertain. The CDR3 consists of 13 residues. Trimming removed 3 bases from V and 4 bases from J, with 8 bases in between.